This TCR beta chain is drawn from a study of blood T cell repertoires in COVID-19. Turning to the study itself: COVID-19 samples, acute and convalescent, were from the United States, Italy and Spain. Nucleic acid was either cDNA or gDNA, and it came from T cells, B-cell-depleted T cells, or PBMCs.

Source study methods: Reference gene primer amplification in the assay estimated nucleated cell counts. Clones were read by immunoSEQ multiplex PCR, and TCRdb kept only the in-frame ones, dropping some. Clone size and V and J calls were adopted from that table, with D and trimming inferred from the DNA. The table shows 130,000 or so clones, with around 88% occurring only once. This CDR3 comprises 15 residues. The V end lost 3 bases, the J end lost 0 bases, and 10 bases lay between the germline ends. CDR1 and CDR2 from the germline V gene are SGDLS and YYNGEE. The sequence came from a woman aged 55-69 years with acute or convalescent COVID-19. V and J are TRBV9 and TRBJ1-3; no clear D. The specimen was peripheral blood. Written as DNA, the CDR3 is TGTGCCAGCAGCGCCGAGGTGTTCTCTGGAAACACCATATATTTT. Translating it yields CASSAEVFSGNTIYF.